This record concerns one T cell receptor beta chain sequence. The antigen is not known. Generated by immunoSEQ multiplex PCR, the TCRdb table keeps only in-frame clones and is missing some. The data show approximately 84,000 clones, with 89% seen just once and around 0.19% held by the top ten. The sample is drawn from a study of OX40 agonist ivuxolimab in advanced cancers. Overall study context: Dose-escalation subjects each had hepatocellular carcinoma, melanoma, renal cell or head and neck cancer. Patients achieving partial responses numbered three: one hepatocellular carcinoma case and two cutaneous melanoma cases. Study-wide results and caveats: Patients with a partial response at 0.1-3.0 mg/kg had among the lowest clonal expansion.

Trimming left V 0 bases short and J 1 base short, with 7 bases between. This CDR3 comprises 14 residues. The germline CDR1 and CDR2 sequences are SGHRS and YFSETQ. The chain uses TRBV5-1 and TRBJ2-5; no clear D. This clonotype was sampled from an adult with an advanced solid tumor such as melanoma, head and neck, liver or kidney cancer. The source was CD4+ or CD8+ T cells sorted from blood, collected in a trial of the OX40 agonist ivuxolimab. The CDR3 loop reads CASSLGVLQETQYF. CDR3 DNA sequence: TGCGCCAGCAGCTTGGGGGTCCTCCAAGAGACCCAGTACTTC.